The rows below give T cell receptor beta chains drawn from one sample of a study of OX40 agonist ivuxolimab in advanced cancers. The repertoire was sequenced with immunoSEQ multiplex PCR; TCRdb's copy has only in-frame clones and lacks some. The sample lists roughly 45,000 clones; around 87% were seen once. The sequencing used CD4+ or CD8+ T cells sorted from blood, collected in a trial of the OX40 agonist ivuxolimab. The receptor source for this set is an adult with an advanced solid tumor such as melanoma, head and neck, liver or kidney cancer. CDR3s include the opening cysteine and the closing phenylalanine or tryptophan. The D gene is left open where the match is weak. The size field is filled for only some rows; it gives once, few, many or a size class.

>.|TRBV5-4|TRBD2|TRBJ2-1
CASSSGTSGYNEQFF
TGTGCCAGCAGCTCCGGGACTAGCGGATACAATGAGCAGTTCTTC
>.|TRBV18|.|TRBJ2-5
CASSPPGGKTQYF
TGTGCCAGCTCACCACCGGGAGGAAAGACCCAGTACTTC
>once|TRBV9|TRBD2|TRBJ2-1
CASSVGLAGYNEQFF
TGTGCCAGCAGCGTAGGGTTAGCGGGGTACAATGAGCAGTTCTTC
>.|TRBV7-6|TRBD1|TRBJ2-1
CASSSGTGVNEQFF
TGTGCCAGCAGTTCCGGGACAGGGGTGAATGAGCAGTTCTTC
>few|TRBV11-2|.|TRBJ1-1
CASSLDLSEAFF
TGTGCCAGCAGCTTAGATCTTTCTGAAGCTTTCTTT
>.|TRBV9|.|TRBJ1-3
CASSSTGLPSGNTIYF
TGTGCCAGCAGCTCGACCGGCCTTCCATCTGGAAACACCATATATTTT
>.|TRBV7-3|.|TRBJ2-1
CASSFSILDNEQFF
TGTGCCAGCAGCTTTTCAATTCTAGACAATGAGCAGTTCTTC
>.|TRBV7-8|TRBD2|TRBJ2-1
CATRTSGILYNEQFF
TGTGCCACCCGGACTAGCGGGATACTCTACAATGAGCAGTTCTTC
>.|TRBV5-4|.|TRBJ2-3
CASSLEGTDTQYF
TGTGCCAGCAGCTTGGAAGGAACAGATACGCAGTATTTT
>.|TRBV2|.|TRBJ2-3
CASRDKTSTDTQYF
TGTGCCAGCAGGGACAAAACTAGCACAGATACGCAGTATTTT
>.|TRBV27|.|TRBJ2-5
CASSLEFGETQYF
TGTGCCAGCAGTTTGGAGTTTGGGGAGACCCAGTACTTC
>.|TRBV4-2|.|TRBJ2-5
CASSLARVQETQYF
TGTGCCAGCAGCCTCGCTAGGGTTCAAGAGACCCAGTACTTC
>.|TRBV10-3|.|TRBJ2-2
CAISELDLGELFF
TGTGCCATCAGTGAGTTGGATCTCGGGGAGCTGTTTTTT
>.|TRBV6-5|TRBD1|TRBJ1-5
CASRTGEAQPQHF
TGTGCCAGCAGAACAGGGGAGGCTCAGCCCCAGCATTTT
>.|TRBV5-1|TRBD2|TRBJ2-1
CASSLDGGTYSEQFF
TGCGCCAGCAGCTTGGACGGGGGGACCTACAGTGAGCAGTTCTTC
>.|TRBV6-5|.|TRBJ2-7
CASSSSTGIFYEQYF
TGTGCCAGCAGTTCCTCGACAGGAATCTTCTACGAGCAGTACTTC
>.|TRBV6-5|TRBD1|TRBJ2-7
CASSYYTGDEQYF
TGTGCCAGCAGTTACTACACAGGGGACGAGCAGTACTTC
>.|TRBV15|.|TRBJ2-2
CATSRAQNTGELFF
TGTGCCACCAGCAGAGCCCAGAACACCGGGGAGCTGTTTTTT
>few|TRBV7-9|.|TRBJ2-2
CASRFPQGNTGELFF
TGTGCCAGCAGATTCCCACAGGGGAACACCGGGGAGCTGTTTTTT
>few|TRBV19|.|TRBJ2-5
CASSPVQRGETQYF
TGTGCCAGTAGCCCTGTGCAGAGGGGGGAGACCCAGTACTTC
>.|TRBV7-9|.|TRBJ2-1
CASSSSALGNEQFF
TGTGCCAGCAGCTCCTCGGCTTTAGGGAATGAGCAGTTCTTC
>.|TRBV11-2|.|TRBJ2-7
CASSPRALTVTAGFEQYF
TGTGCCAGCAGCCCGAGAGCTCTCACGGTGACTGCGGGCTTCGAGCAGTACTTC
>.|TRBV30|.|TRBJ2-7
CAWGGQAEQYF
TGTGCCTGGGGGGGCCAGGCCGAGCAGTACTTC
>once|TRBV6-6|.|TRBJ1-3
CASSYPTASGNTIYF
TGTGCCAGCAGTTACCCGACAGCCTCTGGAAACACCATATATTTT
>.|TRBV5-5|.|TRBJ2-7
CASSLAYLASYEQYF
TGTGCCAGCAGCTTAGCCTACCTCGCATCCTACGAGCAGTACTTC
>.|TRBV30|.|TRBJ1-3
CAWSTGTGNTIYF
TGTGCCTGGTCTACAGGGACTGGAAACACCATATATTTT
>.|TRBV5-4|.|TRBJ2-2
CASSLARGSTGELFF
TGTGCCAGCAGCTTGGCCCGGGGGAGCACCGGGGAGCTGTTTTTT
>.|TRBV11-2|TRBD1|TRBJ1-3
CASSWGQISGNTIYF
TGTGCCAGCAGCTGGGGACAGATCTCTGGAAACACCATATATTTT
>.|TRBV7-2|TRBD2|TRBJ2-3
CASSPGLATDTQYF
TGTGCCAGCAGCCCCGGACTAGCAACAGATACGCAGTATTTT
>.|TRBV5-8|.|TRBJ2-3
CASSLGGSTDTQYF
TGTGCCAGCAGCTTAGGCGGGAGCACAGATACGCAGTATTTT
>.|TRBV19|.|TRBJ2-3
CASKAPGKENTQYF
TGTGCCAGTAAGGCCCCCGGGAAGGAAAATACGCAGTATTTT
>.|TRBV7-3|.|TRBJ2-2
CASSLGGYTGELFF
TGTGCCAGCAGCTTAGGGGGATACACCGGGGAGCTGTTTTTT
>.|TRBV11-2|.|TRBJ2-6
CASSLEVFSGANVLTF
TGTGCCAGCAGCTTAGAGGTGTTCTCTGGGGCCAACGTCCTGACTTTC
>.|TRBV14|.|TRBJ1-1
CASSQVTGNQAFF
TGTGCCAGCAGCCAAGTCACAGGGAATCAAGCTTTCTTT
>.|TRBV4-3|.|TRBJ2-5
CASSQDTYQETQYF
TGCGCCAGCAGCCAAGATACCTACCAAGAGACCCAGTACTTC
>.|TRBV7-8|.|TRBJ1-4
CASSLGGFNEKLFF
TGTGCCAGCAGCTTAGGGGGGTTTAATGAAAAACTGTTTTTT
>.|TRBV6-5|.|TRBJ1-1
CASSYGSNTEAFF
TGTGCCAGCAGTTACGGCTCGAACACTGAAGCTTTCTTT
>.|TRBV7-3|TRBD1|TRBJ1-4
CASSPKRDRLGEKLFF
TGTGCCAGCAGCCCAAAACGGGACAGGCTGGGAGAAAAACTGTTTTTT
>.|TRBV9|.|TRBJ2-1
CASSVVGGAGNEQFF
TGTGCCAGCAGCGTGGTGGGGGGCGCGGGCAATGAGCAGTTCTTC
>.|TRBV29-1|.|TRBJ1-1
CSADVGQRGTEAFF
TGCAGCGCTGACGTCGGACAGAGAGGCACTGAAGCTTTCTTT
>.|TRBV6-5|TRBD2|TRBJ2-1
CASSSLAGGRSNEQFF
TGTGCCAGCAGTTCACTAGCGGGGGGGCGTTCAAATGAGCAGTTCTTC
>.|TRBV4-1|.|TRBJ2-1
CASSQDHIVYNEQFF
TGCGCCAGCAGCCAGGACCACATTGTTTACAATGAGCAGTTCTTC
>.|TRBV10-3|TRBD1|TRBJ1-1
CAISQNGLDRRNTEAFF
TGTGCCATCAGTCAAAATGGCTTGGACAGGCGGAACACTGAAGCTTTCTTT
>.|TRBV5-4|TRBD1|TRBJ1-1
CASSSSTGALPEAFF
TGTGCCAGCAGCTCCTCCACAGGGGCCCTCCCTGAAGCTTTCTTT
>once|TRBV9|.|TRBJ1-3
CASSVDGGNAGNTIYF
TGTGCCAGCAGCGTAGACGGAGGGAACGCTGGAAACACCATATATTTT
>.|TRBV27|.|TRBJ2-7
CASSFEGVGYEQYF
TGTGCCAGCAGTTTCGAGGGTGTAGGGTACGAGCAGTACTTC
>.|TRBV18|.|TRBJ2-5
CASSPKETQYF
TGTGCCAGCTCACCCAAAGAGACCCAGTACTTC
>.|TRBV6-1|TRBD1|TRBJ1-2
CAIGQGAGYTF
TGTGCCATCGGACAGGGGGCTGGCTACACCTTC
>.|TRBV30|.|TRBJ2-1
CAWIPHYNEQFF
TGTGCCTGGATCCCGCACTACAATGAGCAGTTCTTC
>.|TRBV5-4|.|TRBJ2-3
CASSSPSSGSQYF
TGTGCCAGCAGCTCACCGTCGTCCGGGTCGCAGTATTTT
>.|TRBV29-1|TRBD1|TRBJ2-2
CSAGTGVTGELFF
TGCAGCGCAGGGACAGGGGTTACCGGGGAGCTGTTTTTT
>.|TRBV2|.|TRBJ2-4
CAILPPIRDALNIQYF
TGTGCCATCCTACCCCCAATCCGGGACGCGCTAAACATTCAGTACTTC
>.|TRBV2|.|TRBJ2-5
CASSPGLETQYF
TGTGCCAGCAGCCCAGGCCTTGAGACCCAGTACTTC
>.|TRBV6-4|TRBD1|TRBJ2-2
CARFRDRDTGELFF
TGTGCCAGGTTTCGGGACAGGGACACCGGGGAGCTGTTTTTT
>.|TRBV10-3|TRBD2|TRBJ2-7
CAISINTGGAHEQYF
TGTGCCATCAGTATCAATACGGGGGGGGCCCACGAGCAGTACTTC
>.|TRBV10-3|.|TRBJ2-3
CAIRAAGDTQYF
TGTGCCATCAGGGCAGCGGGAGATACGCAGTATTTT
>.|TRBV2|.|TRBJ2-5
CASILDQIRETQYF
TGTGCCAGCATCCTAGATCAAATCCGAGAGACCCAGTACTTC
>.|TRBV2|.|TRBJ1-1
CASILEQDTEAFF
TGTGCCAGCATCCTAGAACAGGACACTGAAGCTTTCTTT